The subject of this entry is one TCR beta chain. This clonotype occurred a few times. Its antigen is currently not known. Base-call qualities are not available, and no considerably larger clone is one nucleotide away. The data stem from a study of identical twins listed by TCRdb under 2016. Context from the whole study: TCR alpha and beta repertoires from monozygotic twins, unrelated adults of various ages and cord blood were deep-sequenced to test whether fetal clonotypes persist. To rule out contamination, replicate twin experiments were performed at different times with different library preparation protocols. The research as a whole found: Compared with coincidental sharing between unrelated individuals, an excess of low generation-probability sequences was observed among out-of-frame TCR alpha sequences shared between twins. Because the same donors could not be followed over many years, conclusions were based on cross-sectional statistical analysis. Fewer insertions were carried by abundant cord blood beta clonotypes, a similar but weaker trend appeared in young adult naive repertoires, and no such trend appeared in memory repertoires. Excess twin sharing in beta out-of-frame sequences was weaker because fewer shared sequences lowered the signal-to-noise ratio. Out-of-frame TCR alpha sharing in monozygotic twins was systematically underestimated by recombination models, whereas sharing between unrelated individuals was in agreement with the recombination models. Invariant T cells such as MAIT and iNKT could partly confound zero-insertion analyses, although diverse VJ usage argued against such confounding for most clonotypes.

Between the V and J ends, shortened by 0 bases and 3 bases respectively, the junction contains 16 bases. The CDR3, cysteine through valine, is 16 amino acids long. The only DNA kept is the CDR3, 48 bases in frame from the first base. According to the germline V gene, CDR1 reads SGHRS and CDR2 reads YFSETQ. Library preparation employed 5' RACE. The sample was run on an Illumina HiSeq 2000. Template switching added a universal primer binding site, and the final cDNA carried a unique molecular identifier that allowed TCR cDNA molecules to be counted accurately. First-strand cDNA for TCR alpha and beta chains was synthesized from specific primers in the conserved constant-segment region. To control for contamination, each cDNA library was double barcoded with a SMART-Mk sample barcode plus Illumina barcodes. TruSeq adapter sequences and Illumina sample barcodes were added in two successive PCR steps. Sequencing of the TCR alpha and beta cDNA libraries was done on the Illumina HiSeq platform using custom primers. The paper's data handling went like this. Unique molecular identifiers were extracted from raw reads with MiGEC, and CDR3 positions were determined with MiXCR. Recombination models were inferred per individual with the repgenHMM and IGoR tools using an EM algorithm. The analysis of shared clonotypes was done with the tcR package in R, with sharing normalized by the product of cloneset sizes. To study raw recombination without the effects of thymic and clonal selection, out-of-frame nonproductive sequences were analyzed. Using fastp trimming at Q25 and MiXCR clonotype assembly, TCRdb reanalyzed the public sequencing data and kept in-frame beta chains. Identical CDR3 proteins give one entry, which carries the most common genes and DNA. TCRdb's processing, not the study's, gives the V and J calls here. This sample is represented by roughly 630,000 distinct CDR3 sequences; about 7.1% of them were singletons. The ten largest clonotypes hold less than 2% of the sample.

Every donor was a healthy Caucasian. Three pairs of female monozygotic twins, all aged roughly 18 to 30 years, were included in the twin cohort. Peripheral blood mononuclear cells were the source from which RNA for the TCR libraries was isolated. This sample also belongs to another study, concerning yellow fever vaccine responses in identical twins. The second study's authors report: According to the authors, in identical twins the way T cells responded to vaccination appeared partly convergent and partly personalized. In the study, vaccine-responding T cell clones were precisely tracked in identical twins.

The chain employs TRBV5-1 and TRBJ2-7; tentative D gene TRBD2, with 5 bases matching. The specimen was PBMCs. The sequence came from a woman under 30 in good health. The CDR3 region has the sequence CASSLERHELYYEQYV. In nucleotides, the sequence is TGCGCCAGCAGCTTGGAGCGGCACGAACTTTACTACGAGCAGTACGTC.